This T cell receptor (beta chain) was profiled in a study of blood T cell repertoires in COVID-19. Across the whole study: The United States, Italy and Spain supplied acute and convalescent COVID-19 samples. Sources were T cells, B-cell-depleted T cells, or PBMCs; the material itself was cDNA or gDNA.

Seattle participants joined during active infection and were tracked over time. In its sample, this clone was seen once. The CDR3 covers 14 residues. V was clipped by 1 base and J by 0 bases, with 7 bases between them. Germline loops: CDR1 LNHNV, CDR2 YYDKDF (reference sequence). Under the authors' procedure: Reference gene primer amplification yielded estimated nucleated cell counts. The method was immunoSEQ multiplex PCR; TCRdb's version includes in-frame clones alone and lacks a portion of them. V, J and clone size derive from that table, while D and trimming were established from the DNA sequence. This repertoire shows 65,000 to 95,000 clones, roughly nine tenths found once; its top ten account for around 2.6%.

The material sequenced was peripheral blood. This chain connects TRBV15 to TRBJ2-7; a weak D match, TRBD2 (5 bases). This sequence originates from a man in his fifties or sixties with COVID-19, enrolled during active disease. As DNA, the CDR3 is TGTGCCACCAGCAGAGGAGGGAGCTCCTACGAGCAGTACTTC. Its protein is CATSRGGSSYEQYF.